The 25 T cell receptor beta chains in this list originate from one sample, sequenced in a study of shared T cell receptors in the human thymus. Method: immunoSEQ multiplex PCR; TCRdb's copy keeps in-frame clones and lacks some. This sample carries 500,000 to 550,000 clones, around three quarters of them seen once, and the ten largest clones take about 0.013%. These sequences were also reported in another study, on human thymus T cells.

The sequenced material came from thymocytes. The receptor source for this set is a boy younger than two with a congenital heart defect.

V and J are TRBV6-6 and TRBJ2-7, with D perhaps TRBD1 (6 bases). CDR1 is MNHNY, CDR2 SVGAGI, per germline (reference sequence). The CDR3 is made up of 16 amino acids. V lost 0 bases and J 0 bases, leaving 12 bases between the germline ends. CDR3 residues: CASSYSPGQSSYEQYF. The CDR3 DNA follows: TGTGCCAGCAGTTACTCCCCCGGACAGAGCTCCTACGAGCAGTACTTC.

CDR3 in DNA: TGCGCCAGCAGCTTGGATTTGGGGGCCGCCTACAATGAGCAGTTCTTC. Its protein product is CASSLDLGAAYNEQFF. The chain has TRBV5-1 and TRBJ2-1; TRBD1 might be the D (6 bases). CDR3 length: 16 amino acids. V was cut by 0 bases and J by 2 bases, with 12 bases left in between. Per the germline V gene, CDR1 is SGHRS and CDR2 is YFSETQ.

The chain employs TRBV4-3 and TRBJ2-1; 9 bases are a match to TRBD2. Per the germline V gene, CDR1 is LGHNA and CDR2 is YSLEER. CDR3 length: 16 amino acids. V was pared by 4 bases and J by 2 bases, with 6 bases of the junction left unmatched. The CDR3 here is CASSPRLAEAYNEQFF. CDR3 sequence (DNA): TGCGCCAGCAGCCCCCGACTAGCGGAGGCCTACAATGAGCAGTTCTTC.

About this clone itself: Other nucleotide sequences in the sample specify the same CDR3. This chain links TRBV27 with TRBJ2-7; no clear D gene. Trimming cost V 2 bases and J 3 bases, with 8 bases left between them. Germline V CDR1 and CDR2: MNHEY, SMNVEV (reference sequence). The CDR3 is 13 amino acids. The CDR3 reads CASSLGQDYEQYF. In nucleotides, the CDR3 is TGTGCCAGCAGTTTAGGTCAGGACTACGAGCAGTACTTC.

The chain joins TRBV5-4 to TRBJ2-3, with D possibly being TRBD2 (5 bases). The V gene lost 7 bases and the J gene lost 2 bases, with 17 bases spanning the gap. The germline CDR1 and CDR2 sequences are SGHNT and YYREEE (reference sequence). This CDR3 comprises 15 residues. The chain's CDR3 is CASFLRPGYTDTQYF. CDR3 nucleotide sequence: TGTGCCAGCTTTCTCCGCCCGGGGTACACAGATACGCAGTATTTT.

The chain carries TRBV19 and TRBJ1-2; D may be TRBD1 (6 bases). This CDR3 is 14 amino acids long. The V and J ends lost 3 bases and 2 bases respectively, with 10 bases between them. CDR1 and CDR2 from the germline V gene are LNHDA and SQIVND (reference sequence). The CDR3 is CASSIGTLNYGYTF. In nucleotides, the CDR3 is TGTGCCAGTAGTATCGGGACACTAAACTATGGCTACACCTTC.

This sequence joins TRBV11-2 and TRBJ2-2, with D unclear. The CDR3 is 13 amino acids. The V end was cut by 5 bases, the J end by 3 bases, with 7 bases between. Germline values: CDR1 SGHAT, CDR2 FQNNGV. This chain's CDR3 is CASSPPDTGELFF. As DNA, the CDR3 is TGTGCCAGCAGCCCCCCTGACACCGGGGAGCTGTTTTTT. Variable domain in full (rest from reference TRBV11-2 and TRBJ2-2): EAGVAQSPRYKIIEKRQSVAFWCNPISGHATLYWYQQILGQGPKLLIQFQNNGVVDDSQLPKDRFSAERLKGVDSTLKIQPAKLEDSAVYLCASSPPDTGELFFGEGSRLTVL.

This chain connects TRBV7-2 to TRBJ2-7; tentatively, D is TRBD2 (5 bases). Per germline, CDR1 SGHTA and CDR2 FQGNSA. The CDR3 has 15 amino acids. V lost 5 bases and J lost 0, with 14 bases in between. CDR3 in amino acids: CASSPAEGGSYEQYF. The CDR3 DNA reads TGTGCCAGCAGCCCAGCGGAAGGCGGCTCCTACGAGCAGTACTTC.

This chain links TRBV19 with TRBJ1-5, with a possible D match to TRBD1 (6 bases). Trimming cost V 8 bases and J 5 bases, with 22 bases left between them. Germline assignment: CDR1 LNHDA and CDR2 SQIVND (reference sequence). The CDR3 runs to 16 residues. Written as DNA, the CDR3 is TGTGCCAGTCAAAAGGGGGGGCTAGGTCATCATCAGCCCCAGCATTTT. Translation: CASQKGGLGHHQPQHF.

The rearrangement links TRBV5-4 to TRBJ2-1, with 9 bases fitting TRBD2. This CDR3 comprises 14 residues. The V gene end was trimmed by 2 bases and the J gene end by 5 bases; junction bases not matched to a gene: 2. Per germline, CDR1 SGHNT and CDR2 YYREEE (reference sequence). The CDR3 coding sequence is TGTGCCAGCAGCTTTCTAGCGGGGAACAATGAGCAGTTCTTC. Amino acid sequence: CASSFLAGNNEQFF.

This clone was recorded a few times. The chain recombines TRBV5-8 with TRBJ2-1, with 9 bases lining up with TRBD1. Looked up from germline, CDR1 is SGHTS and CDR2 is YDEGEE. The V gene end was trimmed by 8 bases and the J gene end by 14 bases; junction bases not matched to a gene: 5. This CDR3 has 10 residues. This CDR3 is CARTGTGKFF. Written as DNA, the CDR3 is TGTGCCAGGACCGGGACAGGGAAGTTCTTC.

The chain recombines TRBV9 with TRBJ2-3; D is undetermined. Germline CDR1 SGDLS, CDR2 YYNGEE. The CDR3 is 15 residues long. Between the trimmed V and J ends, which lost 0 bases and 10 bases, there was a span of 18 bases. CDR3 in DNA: TGTGCCAGCAGCGTAGATCTGGCAGCCCGAGGTTCGCAGTATTTT. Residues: CASSVDLAARGSQYF.

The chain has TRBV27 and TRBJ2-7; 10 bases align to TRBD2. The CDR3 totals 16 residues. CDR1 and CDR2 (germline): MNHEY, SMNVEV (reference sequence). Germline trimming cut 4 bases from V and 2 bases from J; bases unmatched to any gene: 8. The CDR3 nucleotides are TGTGCCAGCAGTTCCCGACTAGCGGGTCCCACCTACGAGCAGTACTTC. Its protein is CASSSRLAGPTYEQYF.

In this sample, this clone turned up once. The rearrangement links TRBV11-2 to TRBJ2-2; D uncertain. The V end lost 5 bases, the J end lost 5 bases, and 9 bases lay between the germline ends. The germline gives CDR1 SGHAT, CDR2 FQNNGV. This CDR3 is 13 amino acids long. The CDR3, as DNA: TGTGCCAGCAGCCCGTCGGTAACCGGGGAGCTGTTTTTT. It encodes CASSPSVTGELFF.

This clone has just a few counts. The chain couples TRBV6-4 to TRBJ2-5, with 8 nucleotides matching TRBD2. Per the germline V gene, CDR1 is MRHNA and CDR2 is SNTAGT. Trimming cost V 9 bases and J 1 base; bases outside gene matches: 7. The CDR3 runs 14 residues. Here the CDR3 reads CARKTSDPQETQYF. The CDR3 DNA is TGTGCCAGAAAGACTAGCGACCCCCAAGAGACCCAGTACTTC.

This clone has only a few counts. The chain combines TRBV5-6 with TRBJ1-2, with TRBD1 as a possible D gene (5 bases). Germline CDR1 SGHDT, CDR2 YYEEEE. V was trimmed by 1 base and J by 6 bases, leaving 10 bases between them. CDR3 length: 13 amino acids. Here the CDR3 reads CASSLFQGHGYTF. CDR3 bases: TGTGCCAGCAGCTTGTTCCAGGGCCATGGCTACACCTTC.

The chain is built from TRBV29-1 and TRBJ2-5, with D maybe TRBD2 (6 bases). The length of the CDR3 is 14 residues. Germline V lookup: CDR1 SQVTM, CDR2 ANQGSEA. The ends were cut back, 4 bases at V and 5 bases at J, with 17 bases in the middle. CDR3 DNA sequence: TGCAGCGTTGTGGCGGGGAACACAAGGGAGACCCAGTACTTC. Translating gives CSVVAGNTRETQYF. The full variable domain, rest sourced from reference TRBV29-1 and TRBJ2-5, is SAVISQKPSRDICQRGTSLTIQCQVDSQVTMMFWYRQQPGQSLTLIATANQGSEATYESGFVIDKFPISRPNLTFSTLTVSNMSPEDSSIYLCSVVAGNTRETQYFGPGTRLLVL.

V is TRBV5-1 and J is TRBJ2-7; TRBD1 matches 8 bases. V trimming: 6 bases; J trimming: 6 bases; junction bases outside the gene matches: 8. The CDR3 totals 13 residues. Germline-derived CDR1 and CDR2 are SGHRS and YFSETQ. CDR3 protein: CASINRGTGEQYF. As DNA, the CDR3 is TGCGCCAGCATAAACAGGGGGACTGGCGAGCAGTACTTC.

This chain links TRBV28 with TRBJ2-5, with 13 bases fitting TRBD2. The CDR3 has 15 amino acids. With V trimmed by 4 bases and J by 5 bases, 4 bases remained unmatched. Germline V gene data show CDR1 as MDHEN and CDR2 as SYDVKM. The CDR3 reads CASSSGLAGLETQYF. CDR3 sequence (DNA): TGTGCCAGCAGTTCGGGACTAGCGGGACTGGAGACCCAGTACTTC.

The CDR3 DNA reads TGTGCCAGCAGTGCCCCTGAGCTAGCCCGCAATGAGCAGTTCTTC. It yields the protein CASSAPELARNEQFF. This rearrangement joins TRBV25-1 to TRBJ2-1, with TRBD2 as a possible D gene (5 bases). This CDR3 spans 15 amino acids. Germline V gene data show CDR1 as MGHDK and CDR2 as SYGVNS. Between the trimmed V and J ends, which lost 4 bases and 6 bases, there was a span of 16 bases.

Here the CDR3 reads CASSLALGTVNKETQYF. DNA for the CDR3: TGTGCCAGCAGCTTAGCGCTAGGGACAGTCAACAAAGAGACCCAGTACTTC. The chain couples TRBV7-2 to TRBJ2-5; 7 bases map to TRBD1. V lost 0 bases and J lost 3; bases outside the gene matches: 10. The CDR3 runs to 17 residues. The germline V gene encodes CDR1 SGHTA and CDR2 FQGNSA.

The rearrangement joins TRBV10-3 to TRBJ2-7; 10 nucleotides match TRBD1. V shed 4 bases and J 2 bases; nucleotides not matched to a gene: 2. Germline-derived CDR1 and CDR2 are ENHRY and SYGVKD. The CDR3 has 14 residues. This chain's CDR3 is CAISAGTGAYEQYF. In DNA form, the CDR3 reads TGTGCCATCAGTGCCGGGACAGGGGCCTACGAGCAGTACTTC.

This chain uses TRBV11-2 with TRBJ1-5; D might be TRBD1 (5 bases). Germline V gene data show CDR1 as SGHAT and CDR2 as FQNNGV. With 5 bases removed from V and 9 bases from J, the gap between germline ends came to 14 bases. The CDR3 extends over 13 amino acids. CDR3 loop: CASSKDSARPQHF. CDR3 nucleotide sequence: TGTGCCAGCAGCAAAGACAGCGCTCGGCCCCAGCATTTT.

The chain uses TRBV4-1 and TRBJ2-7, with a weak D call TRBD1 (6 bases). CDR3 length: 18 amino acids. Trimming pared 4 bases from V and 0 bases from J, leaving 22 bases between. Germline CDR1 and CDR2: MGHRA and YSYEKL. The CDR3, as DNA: TGCGCCAGCAGCCGAACCCGCAGGGGATCTAAGGGCTCCTACGAGCAGTACTTC. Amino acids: CASSRTRRGSKGSYEQYF.

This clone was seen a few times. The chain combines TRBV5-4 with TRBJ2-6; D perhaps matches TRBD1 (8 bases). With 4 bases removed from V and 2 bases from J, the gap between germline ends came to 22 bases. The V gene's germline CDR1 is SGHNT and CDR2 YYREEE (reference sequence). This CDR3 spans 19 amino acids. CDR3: CASSRQGRGRLTGANVLTF. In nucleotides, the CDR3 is TGTGCCAGCAGCCGACAGGGGAGGGGAAGGTTAACTGGGGCCAACGTCCTGACTTTC. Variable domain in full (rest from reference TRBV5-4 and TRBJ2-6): ETGVTQSPTHLIKTRGQQVTLRCSSQSGHNTVSWYQQALGQGPQFIFQYYREEENGRGNFPPRFSGLQFPNYSSELNVNALELDDSALYLCASSRQGRGRLTGANVLTFGAGSRLTVL.